These 5 T cell receptor beta chains came from one sample sequenced in a study of blood T cell repertoires in COVID-19 (dated by TCRdb to about 2020). Libraries were built with the immunoSEQ multiplex PCR assay. Imported from immuneACCESS, the table was reduced by TCRdb to in-frame sequences with V and J called. These copies leave out some clones; in studies compared against another copy, an unresolved V gene accounts for under half, and the cause of the remainder is not known. Within this sample are fewer than 30,000 clones, with 70% to 90% of them counted one time only. Around 30% of the sample goes to the ten largest clones. Sequenced material: peripheral blood. These receptors were collected from an elderly woman with COVID-19, enrolled during active disease.

J is TRBJ2-7 and V is TRBV18; 7 positions match TRBD2. The V and J ends lost 6 bases and 0 bases, in that order; junction bases with no gene match: 5. CDR1 is KGHSH, CDR2 LQKENI, per germline. The CDR3 totals 14 residues. CDR3 residues: CASSLGGSSYEQYF. The CDR3 DNA reads TGTGCCAGCTCTCTGGGGGGGAGCTCCTACGAGCAGTACTTC.

J is TRBJ2-1 and V is TRBV6-4, with 11 bases lining up with TRBD2. The V segment lost 6 bases and the J segment 8 bases; nucleotides outside the gene matches: 9. CDR1 is MRHNA, CDR2 SNTAGT, per germline. This CDR3 region has 15 residues. Here the CDR3 DNA reads TGTGCCAGCAGCCTTATAGCGGGGGGGCTTTATGAGCAGTTCTTC. It codes for CASSLIAGGLYEQFF.

The rearrangement uses TRBV6-4 and TRBJ2-3; 8 bases fit TRBD2. The length of the CDR3 is 16 residues. CDR1 is MRHNA and CDR2 is SNTAGT in the germline V gene. Trimming cost V 3 bases and J 1 base; bases outside gene matches: 6. CDR3 nucleotides: TGTGCCAGCAGTGAGGGGTTTAGCGGGGGCACAGATACGCAGTATTTT. The encoded protein is CASSEGFSGGTDTQYF.

The count of this clone is one. The gene calls are TRBV27 and TRBJ2-7; D gene uncertain. Germline V gene data show CDR1 as MNHEY and CDR2 as SMNVEV (reference sequence). This CDR3 has 15 residues. The V end lost 6 bases, the J end lost 2 bases, and 17 bases lay between the germline ends. DNA of the CDR3: TGTGCCAGCAGCCTCCTCCCAGGTCCTGCCTACGAGCAGTACTTC. As protein: CASSLLPGPAYEQYF.

The chain couples TRBV9 to TRBJ2-6, with 7 bases identical to TRBD2. The germline V gene encodes CDR1 SGDLS and CDR2 YYNGEE. There are 15 residues in the CDR3. Germline trimming cut 4 bases from V and 2 bases from J; bases unmatched to any gene: 3. In nucleotides, the CDR3 is TGTGCCAGCAGCCCTAGCGGTCCTGGGGCCAACGTCCTGACTTTC. Translating it yields CASSPSGPGANVLTF.